This TCR beta chain was identified during a study of shared clonotypes between healthy human individuals. Findings and caveats of the study: Generation probabilities were higher for clonotypes shared across all four sorted-subset donors than for unshared ones.

Donors, without exception, were Caucasian adults residing in Nashville, Tennessee. Splitting of CD4+ cells produced CD45RA+ naive and CD45RA-negative memory subsets. A note on this clone: Its target is not known.

On sorted subsets, replicate PCRs used 150 to 250 ng DNA, or 25,000 to 35,000 T cell genomes. The assay was immunoSEQ multiplex PCR, and TCRdb's table has in-frame clones only and misses some. The sample includes over a million clones, roughly 96% of them seen just once. Per germline, CDR1 SGHDN and CDR2 FVKESK. Trimming left V 4 bases short and J 0 bases short, with 10 bases between. CDR3 length equals 14 residues. This receptor was obtained from a man aged 25-45 years in good health. Sequenced sample: naive CD4+ T cells sorted from blood. As to subset: CD45RA+ positively selected. The chain couples TRBV14 to TRBJ2-7; D gene uncertain. DNA of the CDR3: TGTGCCAGCAGCCGAGAGGCCTACTCCTACGAGCAGTACTTC. It encodes CASSREAYSYEQYF.